The entry that follows covers one T cell receptor (beta chain) sequence. Trimming cost V 0 bases and J 4 bases, with 11 bases left between them. This CDR3 has 14 amino acids. Germline assignment: CDR1 SGHRS and CDR2 YFSETQ. This sample stems from a study of T cell responses to AZD1222 COVID-19 vaccine. Assay: immunoSEQ multiplex PCR; the TCRdb copy retains only in-frame clones and omits some. The profile shows about 110,000 clones, more than 75% of them singletons. The starting material was peripheral blood, obtained on day 0 of AZD1222 vaccination. The chain couples TRBV5-1 to TRBJ2-7, with D possibly being TRBD2 (6 bases). This clonotype originated in an adult in good health. The chain's CDR3 is CASSLDGTLYEQYF. The CDR3 DNA follows: TGCGCCAGCAGCTTGGACGGGACTCTATACGAGCAGTACTTC.